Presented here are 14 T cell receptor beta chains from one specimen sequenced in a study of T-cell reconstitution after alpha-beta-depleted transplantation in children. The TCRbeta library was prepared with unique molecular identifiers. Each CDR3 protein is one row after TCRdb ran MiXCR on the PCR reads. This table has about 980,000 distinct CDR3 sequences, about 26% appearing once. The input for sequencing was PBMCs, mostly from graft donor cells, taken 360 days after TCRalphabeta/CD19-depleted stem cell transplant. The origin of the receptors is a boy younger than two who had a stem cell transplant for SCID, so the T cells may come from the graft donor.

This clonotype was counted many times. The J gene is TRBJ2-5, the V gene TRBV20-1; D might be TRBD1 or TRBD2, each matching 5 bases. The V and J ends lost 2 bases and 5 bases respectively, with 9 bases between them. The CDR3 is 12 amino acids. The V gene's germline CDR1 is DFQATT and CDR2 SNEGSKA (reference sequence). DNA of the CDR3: TGCAGTGCTAGACGGGGCTGGGAGACCCAGTACTTC. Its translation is CSARRGWETQYF.

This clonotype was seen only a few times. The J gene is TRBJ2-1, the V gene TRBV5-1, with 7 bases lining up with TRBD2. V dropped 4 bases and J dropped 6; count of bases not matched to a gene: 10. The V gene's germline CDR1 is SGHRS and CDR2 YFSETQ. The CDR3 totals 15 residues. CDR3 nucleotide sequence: TGCGCCAGCAGCGCGGGACTAATGGGGGGCAATGAGCAGTTCTTC. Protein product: CASSAGLMGGNEQFF. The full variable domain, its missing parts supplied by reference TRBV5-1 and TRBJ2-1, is KAGVTQTPRYLIKTRGQQVTLSCSPISGHRSVSWYQQTPGQGLQFLFEYFSETQRNKGNFPGRFSGRQFSNSRSEMNVSTLELGDSALYLCASSAGLMGGNEQFFGPGTRLTVL.

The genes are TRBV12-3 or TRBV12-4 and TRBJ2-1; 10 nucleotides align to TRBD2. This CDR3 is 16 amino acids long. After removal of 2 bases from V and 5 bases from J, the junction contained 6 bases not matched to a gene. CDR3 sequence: CASSLRASGGHNEQFF. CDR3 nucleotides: TGTGCCAGCAGTTTAAGGGCTAGCGGGGGACACAATGAGCAGTTCTTC.

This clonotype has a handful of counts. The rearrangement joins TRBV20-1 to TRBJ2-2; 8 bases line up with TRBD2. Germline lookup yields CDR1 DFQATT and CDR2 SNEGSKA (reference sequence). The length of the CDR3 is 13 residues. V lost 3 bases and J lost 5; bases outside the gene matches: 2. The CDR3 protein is CSASPSGTGELFF. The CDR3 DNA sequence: TGCAGTGCTAGTCCTAGCGGGACCGGGGAGCTGTTTTTT.

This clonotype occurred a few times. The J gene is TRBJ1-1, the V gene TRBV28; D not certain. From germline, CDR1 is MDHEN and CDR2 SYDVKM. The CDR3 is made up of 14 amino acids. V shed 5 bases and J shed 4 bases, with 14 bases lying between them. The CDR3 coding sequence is TGTGCCAGCAGTCCCTTATTATTCGGCACTGAAGCTTTCTTT. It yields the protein CASSPLLFGTEAFF.

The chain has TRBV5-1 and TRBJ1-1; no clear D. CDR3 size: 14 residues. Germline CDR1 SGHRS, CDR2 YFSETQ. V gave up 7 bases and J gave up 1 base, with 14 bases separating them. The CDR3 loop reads CASLSPAGNTEAFF. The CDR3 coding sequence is TGCGCCAGCCTCAGTCCCGCAGGGAACACTGAAGCTTTCTTT.

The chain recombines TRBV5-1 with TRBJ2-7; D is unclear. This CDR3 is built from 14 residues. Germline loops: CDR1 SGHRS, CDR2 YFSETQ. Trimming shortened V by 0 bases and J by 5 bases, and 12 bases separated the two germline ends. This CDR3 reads CASSLGVALDEQYF. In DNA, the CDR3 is TGCGCCAGCAGCTTGGGGGTCGCTTTGGACGAGCAGTACTTC.

CDR3 sequence reads: CASTRLGGNTEAFF. The CDR3, as DNA: TGCGCCAGCACGAGACTGGGGGGGAACACTGAAGCTTTCTTT. This rearrangement joins TRBV5-1 to TRBJ1-1, with D perhaps TRBD1 (5 bases). The CDR3 totals 14 residues. In germline, CDR1 is SGHRS, CDR2 YFSETQ. Deletions cut 6 bases from V and 1 base from J, with 13 bases between.

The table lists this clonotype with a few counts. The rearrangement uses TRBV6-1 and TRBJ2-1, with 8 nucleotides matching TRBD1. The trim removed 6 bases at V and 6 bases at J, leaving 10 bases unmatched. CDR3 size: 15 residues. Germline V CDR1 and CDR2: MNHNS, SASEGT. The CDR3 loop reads CASSQDRAGRNEQFF. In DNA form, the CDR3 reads TGTGCCAGCAGCCAGGACAGGGCGGGTCGCAATGAGCAGTTCTTC.

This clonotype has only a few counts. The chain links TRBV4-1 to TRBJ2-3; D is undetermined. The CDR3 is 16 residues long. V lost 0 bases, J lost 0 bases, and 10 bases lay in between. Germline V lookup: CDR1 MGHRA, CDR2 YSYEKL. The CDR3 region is CASSQDPPISTDTQYF. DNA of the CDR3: TGCGCCAGCAGCCAAGATCCTCCCATTAGCACAGATACGCAGTATTTT.

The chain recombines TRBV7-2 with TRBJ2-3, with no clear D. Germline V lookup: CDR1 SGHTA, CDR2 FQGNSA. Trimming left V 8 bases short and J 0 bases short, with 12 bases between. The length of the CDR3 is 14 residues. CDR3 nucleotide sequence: TGTGCCAGCTCCCCTCAGAGGAGCACAGATACGCAGTATTTT. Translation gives CASSPQRSTDTQYF.

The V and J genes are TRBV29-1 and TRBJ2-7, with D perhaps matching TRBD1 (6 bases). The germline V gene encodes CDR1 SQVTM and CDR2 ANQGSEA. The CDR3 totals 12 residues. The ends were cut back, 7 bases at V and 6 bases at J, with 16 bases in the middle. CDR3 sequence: CSGTLEGGEQYF. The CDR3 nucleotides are TGCAGCGGGACTCTCGAAGGGGGCGAGCAGTACTTC.

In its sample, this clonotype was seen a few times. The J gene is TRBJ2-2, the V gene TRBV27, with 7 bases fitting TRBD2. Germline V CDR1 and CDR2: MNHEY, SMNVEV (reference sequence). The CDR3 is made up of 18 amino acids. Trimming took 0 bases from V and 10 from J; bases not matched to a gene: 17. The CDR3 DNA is TGTGCCAGCAGTTTATCTGGAAGGGACGGGGAGGGCAGGTTGGAGCTGTTTTTT. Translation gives CASSLSGRDGEGRLELFF.

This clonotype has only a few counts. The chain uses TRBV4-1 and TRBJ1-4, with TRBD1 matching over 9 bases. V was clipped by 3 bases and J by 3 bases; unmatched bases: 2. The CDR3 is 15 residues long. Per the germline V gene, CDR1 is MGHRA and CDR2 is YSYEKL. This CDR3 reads CASSHRDRANEKLFF. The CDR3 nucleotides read TGCGCCAGCAGCCACCGGGACAGGGCTAATGAAAAACTGTTTTTT.